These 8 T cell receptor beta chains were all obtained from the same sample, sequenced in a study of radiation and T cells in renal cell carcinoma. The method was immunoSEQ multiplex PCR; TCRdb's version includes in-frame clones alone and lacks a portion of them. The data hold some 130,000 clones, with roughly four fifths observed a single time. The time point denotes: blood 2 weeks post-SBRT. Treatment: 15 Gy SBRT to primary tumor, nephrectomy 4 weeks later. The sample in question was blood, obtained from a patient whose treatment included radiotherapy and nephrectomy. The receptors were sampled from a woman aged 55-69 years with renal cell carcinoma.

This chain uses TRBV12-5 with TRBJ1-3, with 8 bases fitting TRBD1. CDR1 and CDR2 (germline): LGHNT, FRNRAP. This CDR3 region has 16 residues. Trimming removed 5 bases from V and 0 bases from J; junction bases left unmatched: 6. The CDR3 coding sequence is TGTGCTAGTGGTCTAACAACAGGGGGCTCTGGAAACACCATATATTTT. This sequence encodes CASGLTTGGSGNTIYF.

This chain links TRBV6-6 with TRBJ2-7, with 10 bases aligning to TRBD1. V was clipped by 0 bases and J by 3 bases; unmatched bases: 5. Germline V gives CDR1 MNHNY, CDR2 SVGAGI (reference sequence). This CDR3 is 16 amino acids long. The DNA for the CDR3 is TGTGCCAGCAGTTACTCGAACTGGGACAGGGGCTACGAGCAGTACTTC. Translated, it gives CASSYSNWDRGYEQYF.

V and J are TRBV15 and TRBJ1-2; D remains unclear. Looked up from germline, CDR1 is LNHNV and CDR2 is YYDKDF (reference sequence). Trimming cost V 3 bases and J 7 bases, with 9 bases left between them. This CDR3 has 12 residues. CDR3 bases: TGTGCCACCAGCAGTAGAGGTGGTGGCTACACCTTC. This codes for CATSSRGGGYTF.

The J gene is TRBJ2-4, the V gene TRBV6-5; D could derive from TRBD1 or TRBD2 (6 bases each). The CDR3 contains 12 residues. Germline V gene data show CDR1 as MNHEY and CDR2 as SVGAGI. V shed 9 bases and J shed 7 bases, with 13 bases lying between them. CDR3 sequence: CASGGHFNIQYF. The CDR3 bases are TGTGCCAGTGGGGGGCACTTTAACATTCAGTACTTC.

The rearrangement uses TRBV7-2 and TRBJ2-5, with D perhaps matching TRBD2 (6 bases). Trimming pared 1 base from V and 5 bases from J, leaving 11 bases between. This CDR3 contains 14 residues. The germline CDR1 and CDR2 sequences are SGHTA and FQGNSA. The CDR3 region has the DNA TGTGCCAGCAGCTTAGAACTAGCCATTGAGACCCAGTACTTC. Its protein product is CASSLELAIETQYF.

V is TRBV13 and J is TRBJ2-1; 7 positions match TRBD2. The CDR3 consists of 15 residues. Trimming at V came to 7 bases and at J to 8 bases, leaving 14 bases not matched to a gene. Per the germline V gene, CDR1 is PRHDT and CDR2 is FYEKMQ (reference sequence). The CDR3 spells CASILRMGGGYEQFF. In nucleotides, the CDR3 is TGTGCCAGCATCCTCCGTATGGGGGGAGGGTATGAGCAGTTCTTC.

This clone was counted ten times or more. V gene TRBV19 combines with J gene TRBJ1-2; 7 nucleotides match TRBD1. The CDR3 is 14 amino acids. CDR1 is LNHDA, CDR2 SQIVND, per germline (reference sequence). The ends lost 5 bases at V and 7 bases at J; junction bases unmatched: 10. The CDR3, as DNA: TGTGCCAGTAGTTTGACAGGGCCCGGGAGTGGCTACACCTTC. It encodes CASSLTGPGSGYTF. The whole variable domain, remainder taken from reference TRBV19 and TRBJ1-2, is DGGITQSPKYLFRKEGQNVTLSCEQNLNHDAMYWYRQDPGQGLRLIYYSQIVNDFQKGDIAEGYSVSREKKESFPLTVTSAQKNPTAFYLCASSLTGPGSGYTFGSGTRLTVV.

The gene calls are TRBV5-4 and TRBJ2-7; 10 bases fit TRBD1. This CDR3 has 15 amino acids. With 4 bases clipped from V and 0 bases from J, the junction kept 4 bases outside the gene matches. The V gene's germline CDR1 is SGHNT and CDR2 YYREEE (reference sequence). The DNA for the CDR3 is TGTGCCAGCAGCGAGGGACAGGGGATCTCCTACGAGCAGTACTTC. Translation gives CASSEGQGISYEQYF. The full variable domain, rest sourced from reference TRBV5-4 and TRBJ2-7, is ETGVTQSPTHLIKTRGQQVTLRCSSQSGHNTVSWYQQALGQGPQFIFQYYREEENGRGNFPPRFSGLQFPNYSSELNVNALELDDSALYLCASSEGQGISYEQYFGPGTRLTVT.